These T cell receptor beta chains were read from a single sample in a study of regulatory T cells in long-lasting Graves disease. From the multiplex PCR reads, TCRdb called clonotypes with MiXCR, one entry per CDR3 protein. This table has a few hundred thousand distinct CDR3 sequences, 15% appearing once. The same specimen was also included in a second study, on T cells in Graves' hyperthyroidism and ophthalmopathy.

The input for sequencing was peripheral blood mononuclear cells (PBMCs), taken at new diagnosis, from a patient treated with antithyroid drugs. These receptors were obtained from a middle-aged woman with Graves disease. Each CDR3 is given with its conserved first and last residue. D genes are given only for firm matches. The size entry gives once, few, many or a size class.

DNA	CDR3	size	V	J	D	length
TGTGCCAGCTCACGGGCTAGTAACCCCCACGAGCAGTACTTC	CASSRASNPHEQYF	many	TRBV18	TRBJ2-7	-	14
TGTGCCAGCAGGCCGGGACAAAGCTCCTACAATGAGCAGTTCTTC	CASRPGQSSYNEQFF	few	TRBV12-3/TRBV12-4	TRBJ2-1	-	15
TGTGCCAGCAGAAATCGCCGGGACAGAGCCTGCGAGCAGTACTTC	CASRNRRDRACEQYF	many	TRBV28	TRBJ2-7	TRBD1	15
TGTGCCAGCAGCGTAGCGGGACCTAACTACAATGAGCAGTTCTTC	CASSVAGPNYNEQFF	many	TRBV9	TRBJ2-1	-	15
TGTGCCAGCAGCTTAGCTTCAGATCCCTATGGCTACACCTTC	CASSLASDPYGYTF	many	TRBV11-3	TRBJ1-2	-	14
TGTGCCAGCAGCCCCGGATTCTCGTCCCACATTCCACAGGGGTCGTCGGCGTCCGAGCAGTTCTTC	CASSPGFSSHIPQGSSASEQFF	many	TRBV7-9	TRBJ2-1	TRBD1	22
TGTGCCAGCAGCTTAGTGGAGACCCAGTACTTC	CASSLVETQYF	many	TRBV11-2	TRBJ2-5	-	11
TGTGCCAGCCGGGACCCAGCTAATGAAAAACTGTTTTTT	CASRDPANEKLFF	many	TRBV18	TRBJ1-4	-	13
TGTGCCAGCAGGAGGGGAGGGCTCTCCTACGAGCAGTACTTC	CASRRGGLSYEQYF	many	TRBV2	TRBJ2-7	TRBD2	14
TGTGCCAGCAGTTCTAGTACTAGGTCCAGCCAGTTCTTC	CASSSSTRSSQFF	many	TRBV28	TRBJ2-1	-	13
TGTGCCAGCAGCTCCCCGGTGGAGCGGGAGACGTACGAGCAGTACTTC	CASSSPVERETYEQYF	many	TRBV11-2	TRBJ2-7	TRBD2	16